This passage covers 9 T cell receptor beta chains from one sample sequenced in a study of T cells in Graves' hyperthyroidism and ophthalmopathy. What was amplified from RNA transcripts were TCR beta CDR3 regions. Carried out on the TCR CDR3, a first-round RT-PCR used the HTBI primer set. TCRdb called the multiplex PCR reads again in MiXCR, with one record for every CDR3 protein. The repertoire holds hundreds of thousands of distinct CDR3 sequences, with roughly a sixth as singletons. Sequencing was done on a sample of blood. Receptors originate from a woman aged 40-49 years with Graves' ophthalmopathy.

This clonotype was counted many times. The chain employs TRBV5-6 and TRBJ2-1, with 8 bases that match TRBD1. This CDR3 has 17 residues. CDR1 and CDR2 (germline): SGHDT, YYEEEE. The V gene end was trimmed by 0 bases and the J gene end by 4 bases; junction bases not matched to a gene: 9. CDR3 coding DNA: TGTGCCAGCAGCTTGGCCCCCCGGGACAGGCGATACAATGAGCAGTTCTTC. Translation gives CASSLAPRDRRYNEQFF.

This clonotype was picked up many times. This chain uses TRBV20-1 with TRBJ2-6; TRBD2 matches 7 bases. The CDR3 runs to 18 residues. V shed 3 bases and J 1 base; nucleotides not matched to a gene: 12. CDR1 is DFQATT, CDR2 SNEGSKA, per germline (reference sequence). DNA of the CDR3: TGCAGTGCTAGTGAAGCGGGAAAGTCTAGGTCTGGGGCCAACGTCCTGACTTTC. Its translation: CSASEAGKSRSGANVLTF.

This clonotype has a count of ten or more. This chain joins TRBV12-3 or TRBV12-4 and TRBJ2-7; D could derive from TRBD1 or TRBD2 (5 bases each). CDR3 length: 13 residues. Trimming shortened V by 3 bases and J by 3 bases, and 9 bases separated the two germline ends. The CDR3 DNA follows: TGTGCCAGCAGTTTGGGGGTCATCTACGAGCAGTACTTC. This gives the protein CASSLGVIYEQYF.

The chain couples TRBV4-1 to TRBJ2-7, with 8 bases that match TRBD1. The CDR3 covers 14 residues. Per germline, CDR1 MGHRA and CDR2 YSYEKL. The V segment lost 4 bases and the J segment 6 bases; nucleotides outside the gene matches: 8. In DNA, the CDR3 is TGCGCCAGCAGCCCCTTTCAGGGGGCTGCCGAGCAGTACTTC. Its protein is CASSPFQGAAEQYF.

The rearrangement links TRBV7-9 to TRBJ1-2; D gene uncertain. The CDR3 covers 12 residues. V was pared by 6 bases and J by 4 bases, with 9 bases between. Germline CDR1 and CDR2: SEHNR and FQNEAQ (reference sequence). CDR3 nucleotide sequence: TGTGCCAGCAGTAATAGGAGCTATGGCTACACCTTC. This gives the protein CASSNRSYGYTF.

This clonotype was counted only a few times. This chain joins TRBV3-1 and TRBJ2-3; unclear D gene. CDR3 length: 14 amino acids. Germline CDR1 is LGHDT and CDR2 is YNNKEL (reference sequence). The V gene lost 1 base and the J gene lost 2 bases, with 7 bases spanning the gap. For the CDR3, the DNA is TGTGCCAGCAGCCAAGTCTATAACACAGATACGCAGTATTTT. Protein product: CASSQVYNTDTQYF.

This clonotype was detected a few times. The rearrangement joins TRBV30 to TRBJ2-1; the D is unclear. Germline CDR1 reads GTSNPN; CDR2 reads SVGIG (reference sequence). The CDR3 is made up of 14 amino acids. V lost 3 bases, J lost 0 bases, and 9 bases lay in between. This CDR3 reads CAWSSGSSYNEQFF. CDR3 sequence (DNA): TGTGCCTGGAGCTCCGGAAGCTCCTACAATGAGCAGTTCTTC.

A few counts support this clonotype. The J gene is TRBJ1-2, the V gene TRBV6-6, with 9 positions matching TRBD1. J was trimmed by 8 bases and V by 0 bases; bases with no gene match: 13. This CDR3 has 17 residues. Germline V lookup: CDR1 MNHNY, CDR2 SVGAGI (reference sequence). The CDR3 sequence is CASSYSGTGPPLSGYTF. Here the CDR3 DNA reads TGTGCCAGCAGTTACTCGGGGACAGGGCCCCCACTAAGCGGCTACACCTTC.

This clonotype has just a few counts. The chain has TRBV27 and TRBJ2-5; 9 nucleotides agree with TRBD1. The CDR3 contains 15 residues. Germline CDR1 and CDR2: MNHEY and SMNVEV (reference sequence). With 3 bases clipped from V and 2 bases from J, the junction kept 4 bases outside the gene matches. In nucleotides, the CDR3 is TGTGCCAGCAGTTTTGGGGACAGGGAACAAGAGACCCAGTACTTC. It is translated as CASSFGDREQETQYF.